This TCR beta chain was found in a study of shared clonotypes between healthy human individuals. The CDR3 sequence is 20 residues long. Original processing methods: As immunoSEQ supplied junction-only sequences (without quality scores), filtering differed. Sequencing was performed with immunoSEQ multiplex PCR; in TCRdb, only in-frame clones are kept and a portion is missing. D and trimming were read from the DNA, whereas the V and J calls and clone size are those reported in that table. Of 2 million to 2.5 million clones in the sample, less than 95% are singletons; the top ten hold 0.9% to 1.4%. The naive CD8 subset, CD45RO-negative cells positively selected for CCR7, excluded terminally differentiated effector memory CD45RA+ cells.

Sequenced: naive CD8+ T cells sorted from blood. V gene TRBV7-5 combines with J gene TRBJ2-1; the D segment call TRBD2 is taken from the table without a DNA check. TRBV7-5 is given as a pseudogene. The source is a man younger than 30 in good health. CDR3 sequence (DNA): TGTGCCAGAACCTCGCGGCGGGTTAGCGGGAGGCACTGTGGGTACAATGAGCAGTTCTTC. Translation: CARTSRRVSGRHCGYNEQFF.